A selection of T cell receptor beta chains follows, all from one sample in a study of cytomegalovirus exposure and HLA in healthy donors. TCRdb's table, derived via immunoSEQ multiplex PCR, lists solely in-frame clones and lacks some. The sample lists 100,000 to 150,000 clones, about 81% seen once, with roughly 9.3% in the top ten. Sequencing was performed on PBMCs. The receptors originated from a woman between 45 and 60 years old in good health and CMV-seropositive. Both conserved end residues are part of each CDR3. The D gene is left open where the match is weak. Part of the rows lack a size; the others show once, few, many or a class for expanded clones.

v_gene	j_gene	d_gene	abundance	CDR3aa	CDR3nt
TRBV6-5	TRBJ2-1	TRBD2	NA	CATSDAGGDNEQFF	TGTGCCACGTCTGACGCGGGAGGGGACAATGAGCAGTTCTTC
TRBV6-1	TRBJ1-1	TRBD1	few	CASSDRQGYTEAFF	TGTGCCAGCAGTGACCGACAGGGTTACACTGAAGCTTTCTTT
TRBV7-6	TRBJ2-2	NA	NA	CASSLGVQVAGELFF	TGTGCCAGCAGCTTAGGTGTACAGGTCGCCGGGGAGCTGTTTTTT
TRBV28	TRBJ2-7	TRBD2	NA	CASSLMAGGIYEQYF	TGTGCCAGCAGTTTAATGGCCGGGGGGATCTACGAGCAGTACTTC
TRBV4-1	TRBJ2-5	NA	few	CASSQVTPLPRQETQYF	TGCGCCAGCAGCCAAGTTACACCCCTTCCCCGACAAGAGACCCAGTACTTC
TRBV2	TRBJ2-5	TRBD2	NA	CASSESEAGEVTQYF	TGTGCCAGCAGTGAATCGGAGGCGGGGGAGGTGACCCAGTACTTC
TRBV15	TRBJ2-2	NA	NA	CATSRDISNTGELFF	TGTGCCACCAGCAGGGACATCTCGAACACCGGGGAGCTGTTTTTT
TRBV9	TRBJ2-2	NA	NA	CASSVRGSGTGELFF	TGTGCCAGCAGCGTCAGGGGTTCAGGAACCGGGGAGCTGTTTTTT
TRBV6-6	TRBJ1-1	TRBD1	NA	CASSIGQGTFF	TGTGCCAGCAGCATTGGACAGGGAACTTTCTTT
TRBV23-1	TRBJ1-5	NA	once	CASSQSRRVRHF	TGCGCCAGCAGTCAATCGAGGAGGGTTCGGCATTTT
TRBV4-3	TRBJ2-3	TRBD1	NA	CASSQRQGIMDTQYF	TGCGCCAGCAGCCAAAGACAGGGTATTATGGATACGCAGTATTTT
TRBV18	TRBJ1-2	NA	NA	CASSPRGLNYGYTF	TGTGCCAGCTCACCACGGGGGCTTAACTATGGCTACACCTTC
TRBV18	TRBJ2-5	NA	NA	CASSPLEMQETQYF	TGTGCCAGCTCACCCTTAGAGATGCAAGAGACCCAGTACTTC
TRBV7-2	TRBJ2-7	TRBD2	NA	CASSQTSGIGYEQYF	TGTGCCAGCAGTCAGACTAGCGGGATCGGGTACGAGCAGTACTTC
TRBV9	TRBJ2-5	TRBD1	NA	CASSGQGKETQYF	TGTGCCAGCAGTGGACAGGGGAAAGAGACCCAGTACTTC
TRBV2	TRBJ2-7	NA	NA	CASSDNTGREQYF	TGTGCCAGCAGTGATAATACAGGTCGGGAGCAGTACTTC
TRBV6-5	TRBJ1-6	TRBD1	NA	CASSMTGNSPLHF	TGTGCCAGCAGTATGACAGGGAATTCACCCCTCCACTTT
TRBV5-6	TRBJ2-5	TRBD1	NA	CASSLETGSMYETQYF	TGTGCCAGCAGCTTGGAGACAGGGAGTATGTATGAGACCCAGTACTTC
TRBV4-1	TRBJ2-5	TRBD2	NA	CASSPRKIAGEETQYF	TGCGCCAGCAGCCCCCGGAAGATAGCGGGAGAAGAGACCCAGTACTTC
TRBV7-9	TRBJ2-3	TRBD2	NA	CASSLGVAGSGDTQYF	TGTGCCAGCAGCTTAGGCGTAGCGGGGTCTGGGGATACGCAGTATTTT
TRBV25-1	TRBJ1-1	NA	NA	CATTRSLTGSGHTEAFF	TGTGCCACCACTCGGTCACTCACAGGGTCGGGCCACACTGAAGCTTTCTTT
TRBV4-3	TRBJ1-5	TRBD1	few	CASSRDRQQDQPQHF	TGCGCCAGCAGCCGGGACAGGCAACAGGACCAGCCCCAGCATTTT
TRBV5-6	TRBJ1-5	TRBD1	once	CASSLLGGLGQGDNQPQHF	TGTGCCAGCAGCTTGTTGGGGGGGTTGGGACAGGGAGACAATCAGCCCCAGCATTTT
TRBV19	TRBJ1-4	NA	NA	CASSSGPMGEKLFF	TGTGCCAGTAGCTCAGGGCCAATGGGTGAAAAACTGTTTTTT
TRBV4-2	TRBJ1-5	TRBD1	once	CASSQVEADRGYNQPQHF	TGTGCCAGCAGCCAAGTGGAAGCCGACAGGGGTTACAATCAGCCCCAGCATTTT
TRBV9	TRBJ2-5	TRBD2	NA	CASSLPLAGLSGETQYF	TGTGCCAGCAGCCTGCCACTAGCGGGGCTCTCGGGGGAGACCCAGTACTTC
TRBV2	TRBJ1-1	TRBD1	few	CASSRTGLNTEAFF	TGTGCCAGCAGTCGGACAGGGTTAAACACTGAAGCTTTCTTT
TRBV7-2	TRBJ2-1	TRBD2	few	CASSRPGLANEQFF	TGTGCCAGCAGCCGACCGGGACTAGCGAATGAGCAGTTCTTC
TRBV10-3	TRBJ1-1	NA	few	CAISSGINTEAFF	TGTGCCATCAGTTCCGGGATTAACACTGAAGCTTTCTTT